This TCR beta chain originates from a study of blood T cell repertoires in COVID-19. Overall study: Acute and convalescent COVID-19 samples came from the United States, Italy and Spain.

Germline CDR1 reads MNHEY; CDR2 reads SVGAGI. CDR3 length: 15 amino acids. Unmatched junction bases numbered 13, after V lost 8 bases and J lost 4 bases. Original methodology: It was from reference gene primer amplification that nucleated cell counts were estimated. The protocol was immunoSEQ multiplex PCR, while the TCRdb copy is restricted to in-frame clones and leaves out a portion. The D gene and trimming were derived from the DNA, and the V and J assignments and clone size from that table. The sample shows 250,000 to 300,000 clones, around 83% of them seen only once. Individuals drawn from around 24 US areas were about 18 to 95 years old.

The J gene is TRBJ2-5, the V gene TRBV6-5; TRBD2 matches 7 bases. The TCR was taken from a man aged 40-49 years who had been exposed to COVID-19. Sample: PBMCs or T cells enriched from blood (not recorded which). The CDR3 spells CASSTSVPFRETQYF. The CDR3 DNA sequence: TGTGCCAGCTCCACTAGCGTTCCGTTTAGAGAGACCCAGTACTTC.